The sequence of this T cell receptor beta chain was determined in a study of T cell responses to AZD1222 COVID-19 vaccine. Study-wide findings and caveats: Two doses of AZD1222 preceded a rise in Spike-specific TCR breadth and depth. White British donors predominated, females outnumbered males, and clonal diversity was possibly underestimated. Seropositive at baseline were only a handful of AZD1222 recipients. Every sample of the repertoires postdated the peak T cell response.

Assay used: immunoSEQ multiplex PCR; TCRdb lists only in-frame clones, some missing. This table has 75,000 to 100,000 clones, over 85% appearing once. In the case of this clone: No antigen is known for it.

The sequence was collected from an adult in good health. The starting material was peripheral blood, obtained on day 0 of AZD1222 vaccination.

The CDR3 reads CASSISLVAEQFF. CDR3 bases: TGTGCCAGTAGTATCTCTCTAGTAGCTGAGCAGTTCTTC. The chain uses TRBV19 and TRBJ2-1, with unresolved D. The CDR3 totals 13 residues. Germline V gene lookup returns CDR1 LNHDA and CDR2 SQIVND (reference sequence). V lost 3 bases, J lost 9 bases, and 12 bases lay in between. The full variable domain, completed using reference TRBV19 and TRBJ2-1, is DGGITQSPKYLFRKEGQNVTLSCEQNLNHDAMYWYRQDPGQGLRLIYYSQIVNDFQKGDIAEGYSVSREKKESFPLTVTSAQKNPTAFYLCASSISLVAEQFFGPGTRLTVL.